This T cell receptor (beta chain) was documented in a study of T cells in Graves' hyperthyroidism and ophthalmopathy. Study observations and caveats: Clonotypes that were expanded in thyroid above 0.001 mostly appeared in blood too.

This clonotype was recorded a few times. Antigen unknown. CDR3 size: 16 residues. Trimming took off 4 bases at V and 0 bases at J, with 12 bases between the two ends. From germline, CDR1 is MDHEN and CDR2 SYDVKM. RNA transcripts yielded amplified TCR beta CDR3 regions. When the TCR CDR3 underwent first-round RT-PCR, the HTBI primer set was used. One entry per CDR3 protein, called by TCRdb with MiXCR from the multiplex PCR reads. The data show 500,000 to 650,000 distinct CDR3 sequences, with 15% to 20% seen just once and over 45% held by the top ten. V usage is TRBV28 and J usage is TRBJ2-2; D is perhaps TRBD2 (6 bases). The sequencing sample was made of blood. This receptor was taken from a man between 35 and 55 years old with Graves' ophthalmopathy. The CDR3 DNA follows: TGTGCCAGCAGTTCGGGGGACTCCGCGAACACCGGGGAGCTGTTTTTT. Its protein product is CASSSGDSANTGELFF.